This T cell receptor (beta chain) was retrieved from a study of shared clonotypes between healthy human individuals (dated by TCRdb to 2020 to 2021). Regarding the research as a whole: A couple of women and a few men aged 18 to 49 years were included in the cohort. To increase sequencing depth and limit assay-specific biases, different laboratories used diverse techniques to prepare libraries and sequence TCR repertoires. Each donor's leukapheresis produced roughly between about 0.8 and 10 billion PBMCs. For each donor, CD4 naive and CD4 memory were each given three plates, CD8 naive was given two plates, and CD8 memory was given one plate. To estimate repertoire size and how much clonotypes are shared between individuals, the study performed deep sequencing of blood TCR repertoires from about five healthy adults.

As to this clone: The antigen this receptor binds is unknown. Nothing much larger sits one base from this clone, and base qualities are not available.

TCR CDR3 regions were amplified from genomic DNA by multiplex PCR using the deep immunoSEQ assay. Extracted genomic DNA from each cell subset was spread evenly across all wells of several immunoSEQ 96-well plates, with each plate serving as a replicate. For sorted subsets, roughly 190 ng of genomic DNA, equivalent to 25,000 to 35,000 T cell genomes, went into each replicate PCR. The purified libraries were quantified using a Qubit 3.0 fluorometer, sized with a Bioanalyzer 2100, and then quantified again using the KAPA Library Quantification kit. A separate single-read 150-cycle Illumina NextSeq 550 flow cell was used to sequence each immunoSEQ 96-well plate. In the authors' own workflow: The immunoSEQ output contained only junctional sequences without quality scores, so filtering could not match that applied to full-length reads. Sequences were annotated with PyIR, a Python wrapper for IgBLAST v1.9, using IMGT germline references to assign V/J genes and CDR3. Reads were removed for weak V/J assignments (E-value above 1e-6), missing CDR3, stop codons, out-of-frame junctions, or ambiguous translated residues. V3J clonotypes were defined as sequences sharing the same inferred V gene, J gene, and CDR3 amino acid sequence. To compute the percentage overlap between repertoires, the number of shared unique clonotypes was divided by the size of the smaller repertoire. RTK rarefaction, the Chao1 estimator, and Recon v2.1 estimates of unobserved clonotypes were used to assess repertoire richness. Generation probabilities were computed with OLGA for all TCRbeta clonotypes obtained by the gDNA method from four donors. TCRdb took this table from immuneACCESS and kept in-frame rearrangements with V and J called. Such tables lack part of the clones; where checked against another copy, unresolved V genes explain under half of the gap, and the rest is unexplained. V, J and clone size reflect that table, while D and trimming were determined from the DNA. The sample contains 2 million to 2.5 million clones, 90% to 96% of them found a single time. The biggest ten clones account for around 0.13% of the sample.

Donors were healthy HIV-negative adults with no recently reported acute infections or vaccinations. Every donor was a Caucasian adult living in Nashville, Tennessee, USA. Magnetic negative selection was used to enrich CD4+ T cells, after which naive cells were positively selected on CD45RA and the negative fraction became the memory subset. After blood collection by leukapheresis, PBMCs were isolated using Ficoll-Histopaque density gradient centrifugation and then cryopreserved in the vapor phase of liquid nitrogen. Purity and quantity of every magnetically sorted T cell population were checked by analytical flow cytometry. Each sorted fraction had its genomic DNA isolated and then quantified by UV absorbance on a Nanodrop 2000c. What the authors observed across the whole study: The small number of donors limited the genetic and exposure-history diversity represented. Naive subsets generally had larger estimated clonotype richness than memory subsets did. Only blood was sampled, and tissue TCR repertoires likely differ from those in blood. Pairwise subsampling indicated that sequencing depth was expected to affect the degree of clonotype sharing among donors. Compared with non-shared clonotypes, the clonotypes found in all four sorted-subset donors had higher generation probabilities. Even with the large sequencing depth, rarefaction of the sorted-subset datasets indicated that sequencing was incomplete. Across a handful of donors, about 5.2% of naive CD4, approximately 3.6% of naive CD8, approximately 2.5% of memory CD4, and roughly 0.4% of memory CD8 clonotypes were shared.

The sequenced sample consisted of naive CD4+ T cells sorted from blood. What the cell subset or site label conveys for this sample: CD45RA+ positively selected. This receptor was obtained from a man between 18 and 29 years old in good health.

The bases read TGTGCCAGCAGCTTGGGTGCTAAAGCCCCTAGGGAGACCCAGTACTTC. It specifies CASSLGAKAPRETQYF. This chain is built from TRBV11-2 and TRBJ2-5, with no confidently assigned D gene. The CDR3 measures 16 amino acids from cysteine to phenylalanine. Left in the record is the CDR3 DNA by itself, 48 bases read in frame from the first base. The CDR1 and CDR2 encoded by the germline V gene are SGHAT and FQNNGV. V and J are truncated by 3 bases and 5 bases respectively, leaving an intervening sequence of 19 bases. Supplemented by the reference TRBV11-2 and TRBJ2-5 proteins around the CDR3, the complete variable domain is EAGVAQSPRYKIIEKRQSVAFWCNPISGHATLYWYQQILGQGPKLLIQFQNNGVVDDSQLPKDRFSAERLKGVDSTLKIQPAKLEDSAVYLCASSLGAKAPRETQYFGPGTRLLVL.